This TCR beta chain derives from a study of type 1 regulatory T cells. By its share, this clonotype is medium-sized. Its antigen is still unknown. The CDR3 has 15 amino acids. Germline V lookup: CDR1 LGHDT, CDR2 YNNKEL (reference sequence). Trimming took off 0 bases at V and 8 bases at J, with 16 bases between the two ends. TCRdb passed the reads through MiXCR, listing each CDR3 protein once. The repertoire consists of tens of thousands of distinct CDR3 sequences, with approximately 44% occurring once and the leading ten covering around 5%. This chain joins TRBV3-1 and TRBJ1-1; maybe TRBD1 (5 bases). The receptor's source is a human donor in good health. Sequencing was carried out using cultured T cells, either the whole culture or a sorted T cell fraction (not recorded which). The CDR3 DNA is TGTGCCAGCAGCCAAGATGGGGCCAGGGTCCGAGAAGCTTTCTTT. Its translation is CASSQDGARVREAFF.